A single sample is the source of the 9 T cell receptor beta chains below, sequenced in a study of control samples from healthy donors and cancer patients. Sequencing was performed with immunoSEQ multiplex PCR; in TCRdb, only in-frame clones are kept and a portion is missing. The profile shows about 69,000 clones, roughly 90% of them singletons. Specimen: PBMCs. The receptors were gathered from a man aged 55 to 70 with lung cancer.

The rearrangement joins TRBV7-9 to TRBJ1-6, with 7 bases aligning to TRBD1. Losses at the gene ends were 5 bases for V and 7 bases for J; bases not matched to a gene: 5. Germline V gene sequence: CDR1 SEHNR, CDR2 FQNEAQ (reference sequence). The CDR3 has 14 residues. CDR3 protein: CASSADRTNSPLHF. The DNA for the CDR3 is TGTGCCAGCAGCGCGGACAGGACCAATTCACCCCTCCACTTT.

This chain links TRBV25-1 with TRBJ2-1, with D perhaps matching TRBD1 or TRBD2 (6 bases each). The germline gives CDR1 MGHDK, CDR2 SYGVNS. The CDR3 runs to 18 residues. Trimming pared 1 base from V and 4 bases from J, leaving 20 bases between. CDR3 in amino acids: CASSEWGAGKTSYNEQFF. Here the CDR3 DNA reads TGTGCCAGCAGTGAATGGGGGGCAGGGAAAACGAGTTACAATGAGCAGTTCTTC.

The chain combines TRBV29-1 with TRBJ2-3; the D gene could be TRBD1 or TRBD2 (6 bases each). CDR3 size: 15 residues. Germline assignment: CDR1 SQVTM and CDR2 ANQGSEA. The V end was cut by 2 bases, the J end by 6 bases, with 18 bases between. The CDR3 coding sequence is TGCAGCGTTGAAAAGGGGGGATATATCTGGGATACGCAGTATTTT. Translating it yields CSVEKGGYIWDTQYF.

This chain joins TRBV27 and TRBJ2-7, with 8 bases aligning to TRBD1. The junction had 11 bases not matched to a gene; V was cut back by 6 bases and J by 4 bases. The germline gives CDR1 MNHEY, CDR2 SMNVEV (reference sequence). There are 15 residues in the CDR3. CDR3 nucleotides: TGTGCCAGCAGCCCCCGGGGACAGGCCCGTTACGAGCAGTACGTC. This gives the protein CASSPRGQARYEQYV.

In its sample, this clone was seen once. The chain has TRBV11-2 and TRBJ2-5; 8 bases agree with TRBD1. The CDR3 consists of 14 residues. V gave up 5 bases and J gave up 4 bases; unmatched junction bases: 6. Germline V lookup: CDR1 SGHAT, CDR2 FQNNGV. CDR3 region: CASSEGQVIETQYF. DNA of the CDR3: TGTGCCAGCAGCGAGGGACAGGTTATAGAGACCCAGTACTTC.

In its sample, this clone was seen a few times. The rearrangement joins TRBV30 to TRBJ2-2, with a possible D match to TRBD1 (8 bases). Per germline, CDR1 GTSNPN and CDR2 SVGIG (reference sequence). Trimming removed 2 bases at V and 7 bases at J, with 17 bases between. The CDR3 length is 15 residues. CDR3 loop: CAWSSGAGGLGELFF. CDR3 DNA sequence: TGTGCCTGGAGTAGCGGGGCAGGGGGCCTCGGGGAGCTGTTTTTT. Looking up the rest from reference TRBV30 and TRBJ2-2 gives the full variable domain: SQTIHQWPATLVQPVGSPLSLECTVEGTSNPNLYWYRQAAGRGLQLLFYSVGIGQISSEVPQNLSASRPQDRQFILSSKKLLLSDSGFYLCAWSSGAGGLGELFFGEGSRLTVL.

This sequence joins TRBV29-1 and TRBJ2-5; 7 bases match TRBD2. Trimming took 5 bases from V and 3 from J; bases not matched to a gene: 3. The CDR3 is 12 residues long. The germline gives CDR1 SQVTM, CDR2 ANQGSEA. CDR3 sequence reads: CSVLGGEETQYF. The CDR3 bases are TGCAGCGTTCTGGGAGGGGAAGAGACCCAGTACTTC.

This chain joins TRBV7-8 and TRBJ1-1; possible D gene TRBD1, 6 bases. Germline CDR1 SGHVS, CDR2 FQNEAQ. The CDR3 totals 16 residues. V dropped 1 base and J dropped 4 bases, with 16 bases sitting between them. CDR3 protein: CASSLVLGRGTTEAFF. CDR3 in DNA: TGTGCCAGCAGCTTAGTGTTGGGCAGGGGTACCACTGAAGCTTTCTTT.

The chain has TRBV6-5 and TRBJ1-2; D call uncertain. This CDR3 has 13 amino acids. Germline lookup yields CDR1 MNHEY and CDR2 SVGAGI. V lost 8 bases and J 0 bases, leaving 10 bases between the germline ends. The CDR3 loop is CASGKTSNYGYTF. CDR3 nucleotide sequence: TGTGCCAGCGGGAAGACCTCTAACTATGGCTACACCTTC.